This TCR beta chain was found in a study of control samples from healthy donors and cancer patients. TCRdb's table, derived via immunoSEQ multiplex PCR, lists solely in-frame clones and lacks some. The sample lists more than 75,000 clones, approximately 80% occurring once. This CDR3 is 16 amino acids long. V shed 5 bases and J shed 3 bases, with 18 bases lying between them. The germline CDR1 and CDR2 sequences are SGHRS and YFSETQ. The clonotype originates from a woman in her 30s in good health. The sequenced sample consisted of blood. The V and J genes are TRBV5-1 and TRBJ2-1; D assignment may be TRBD1 or TRBD2 (5 bases each). CDR3 loop: CASRWQGDQSYNEQFF. In DNA form, the CDR3 reads TGCGCCAGCAGATGGCAGGGAGATCAAAGCTACAATGAGCAGTTCTTC.